These 7 T cell receptor beta chains share one sample of origin, sequenced in a study of shared clonotypes between healthy human individuals. Libraries were prepared by immunoSEQ multiplex PCR; TCRdb keeps only in-frame clonotypes and omits some of them. The sample holds approximately 510,000 clones, around 74% seen once. Source material: PBMCs. These receptors were taken from a woman between 35 and 50 years old in good health. Some clones in this sample may be carry-over from other donors' samples.

The chain carries TRBV6-6 and TRBJ1-1; D is unclear. Germline-derived CDR1 and CDR2 are MNHNY and SVGAGI (reference sequence). CDR3 length: 15 amino acids. The V and J ends lost 1 base and 3 bases respectively, with 12 bases between them. The DNA for the CDR3 is TGTGCCAGCAGTTACTACTCTGGTATGGACACTGAAGCTTTCTTT. This translates into CASSYYSGMDTEAFF.

The chain carries TRBV18 and TRBJ2-3, with 8 positions matching TRBD2. J lost 1 base, V lost 3 bases, and 15 bases had no gene match. The CDR3 extends over 19 amino acids. Germline V CDR1 and CDR2: KGHSH, LQKENI. CDR3 nucleotide sequence: TGTGCCAGCTCACCTCGACCGTCCAGCGGGAGAGAGGGCACAGATACGCAGTATTTT. Translation: CASSPRPSSGREGTDTQYF.

This clone was seen a handful of times. The chain recombines TRBV2 with TRBJ2-1, with TRBD2 matching 10 bases. From germline, CDR1 is SNHLY and CDR2 FYNNEI. The V and J ends lost 7 bases and 3 bases, in that order; junction bases with no gene match: 9. The CDR3 is made up of 16 amino acids. The CDR3 loop is CASNELAGLNYNEQFF. CDR3 sequence (DNA): TGTGCCAGCAACGAACTAGCGGGGCTGAACTACAATGAGCAGTTCTTC.

The CDR3 coding sequence is TGCAGCGTTGAATGGGCCGGTGAGCAGTTCTTC. Residues: CSVEWAGEQFF. V usage is TRBV29-1 and J usage is TRBJ2-1; D gene ambiguous. The CDR3 covers 11 residues. V gave up 2 bases and J gave up 9 bases, with 8 bases separating them. Germline V gives CDR1 SQVTM, CDR2 ANQGSEA.

With respect to this clone: This may be a read error, as it is one base from a much larger clone. The chain combines TRBV5-4 with TRBJ2-7; D not resolved. Looked up from germline, CDR1 is SGHNT and CDR2 is YYREEE (reference sequence). The length of the CDR3 is 12 residues. CDR3 sequence reads: CASSLAPGEQHF. The CDR3 region has the DNA TGTGCCAGCAGCTTGGCGCCTGGCGAGCAGCACTTC.

V usage is TRBV30 and J usage is TRBJ1-1, with D uncertain. CDR3 length: 14 amino acids. Germline lookup yields CDR1 GTSNPN and CDR2 SVGIG (reference sequence). Trimming took 2 bases from V and 8 from J, leaving 18 bases between them. CDR3 region: CAWSLTDRVWEAFF. CDR3 coding DNA: TGTGCCTGGAGTCTAACAGACCGGGTCTGGGAAGCTTTCTTT. The whole variable domain, remainder taken from reference TRBV30 and TRBJ1-1, is SQTIHQWPATLVQPVGSPLSLECTVEGTSNPNLYWYRQAAGRGLQLLFYSVGIGQISSEVPQNLSASRPQDRQFILSSKKLLLSDSGFYLCAWSLTDRVWEAFFGQGTRLTVV.

The J gene is TRBJ2-7, the V gene TRBV11-3; TRBD2 matches at 7 bases. This CDR3 has 14 residues. Per the germline V gene, CDR1 is SGHNT and CDR2 is YENEEA. J lost 3 bases, V lost 5 bases, and 7 bases had no gene match. The CDR3 nucleotides are TGTGCCAGCAGCCTTAGCGGGTCAGTCTACGAGCAGTACTTC. Translation gives CASSLSGSVYEQYF.